Listed below are T cell receptor beta chains from one sample, sequenced in a study of graft-versus-host responses after intestinal transplantation. Produced via immunoSEQ multiplex PCR; TCRdb's table is partial and in-frame only. The sample includes 90,000 to 100,000 clones, roughly 82% of them seen just once. This sample comprised PBMCs, obtained 255 days after intestinal transplant. These receptors all come from a human patient who received an intestinal transplant, so some T cells may come from the graft donor. Each CDR3 is given with its conserved first and last residue. A D gene is named only where the DNA matches it firmly. Some rows have no size entry. The others give once, few or many, or a class for an expanded clone.

size	V	J	D	CDR3	DNA
NA	TRBV10-1	TRBJ2-2	TRBD1	CASSAIGTDTGELFF	TGCGCCAGCAGTGCGATCGGGACAGACACCGGGGAGCTGTTTTTT
NA	TRBV6-6	TRBJ1-2	NA	CASRDMGNGYTF	TGTGCCAGCCGGGACATGGGGAATGGCTACACCTTC
NA	TRBV12-5	TRBJ2-3	TRBD2	CASGGPSSGGVGDTQYF	TGTGCTAGTGGTGGCCCCTCTAGCGGGGGGGTTGGAGATACGCAGTATTTT
NA	TRBV5-6	TRBJ2-3	NA	CASSLGWSEDTQYF	TGTGCCAGCAGCCTCGGGTGGAGTGAAGATACGCAGTATTTT
NA	TRBV19	TRBJ2-7	NA	CASLRGGEQYF	TGTGCCAGCCTGCGGGGAGGCGAGCAGTACTTC
NA	TRBV27	TRBJ2-3	NA	CASSLRSTDTQYF	TGTGCCAGCAGTTTACGTAGCACAGATACGCAGTATTTT
NA	TRBV11-2	TRBJ2-7	NA	CASTLALGGEQYF	TGTGCCAGCACCCTCGCCCTGGGGGGCGAGCAGTACTTC
NA	TRBV5-1	TRBJ1-2	NA	CASSLIPSKGYTF	TGCGCCAGCAGCTTGATCCCCTCGAAGGGCTACACCTTC
NA	TRBV11-2	TRBJ1-6	NA	CASSFGNQNSPLHF	TGTGCCAGCAGCTTTGGGAACCAGAATTCACCCCTCCACTTT
once	TRBV29-1	TRBJ2-1	NA	CSGLGGSSYNEQFF	TGCAGCGGCCTAGGGGGGAGCTCCTACAATGAGCAGTTCTTC
once	TRBV28	TRBJ2-5	TRBD1	CASSRDREQETQYF	TGTGCCAGCAGTCGGGACAGGGAACAAGAGACCCAGTACTTC
NA	TRBV7-8	TRBJ2-2	NA	CASSLALYTGELFF	TGTGCCAGCAGCTTAGCCCTCTACACCGGGGAGCTGTTTTTT
NA	TRBV30	TRBJ1-6	NA	CAWNRENSPLHF	TGTGCCTGGAATCGGGAAAATTCACCCCTCCACTTT
few	TRBV5-1	TRBJ2-7	TRBD2	CASSLAGGLTYEQYF	TGCGCCAGCAGCTTAGCGGGGGGGCTAACCTACGAGCAGTACTTC
NA	TRBV7-2	TRBJ2-2	TRBD2	CASSLLAGAGELFF	TGTGCCAGCAGCTTACTAGCGGGAGCCGGGGAGCTGTTTTTT
NA	TRBV14	TRBJ2-5	TRBD1	CASSRDPPDRDSETQYF	TGTGCCAGCAGCCGAGACCCACCGGACAGGGACTCGGAGACCCAGTACTTC
few	TRBV28	TRBJ2-7	NA	CASSLTAYEQYF	TGTGCCAGCAGTTTAACTGCATACGAGCAGTACTTC
NA	TRBV7-2	TRBJ2-1	TRBD2	CASSFRAGGLDEQFF	TGTGCCAGCAGCTTTCGGGCGGGGGGGCTAGATGAGCAGTTCTTC
NA	TRBV27	TRBJ1-1	NA	CASSLSDRTEAFF	TGTGCCAGCAGTTTGTCAGATCGCACTGAAGCTTTCTTT
NA	TRBV2	TRBJ1-6	TRBD1	CASRGDSSNSPLHF	TGTGCCAGCAGGGGGGACAGTTCTAATTCACCCCTCCACTTT
NA	TRBV6-1	TRBJ2-1	NA	CASSDPKLVYNEQFF	TGTGCCAGCAGTGACCCCAAACTGGTATACAATGAGCAGTTCTTC
NA	TRBV30	TRBJ2-1	TRBD1	CAWRAPGTGYGNEQFF	TGTGCCTGGAGGGCCCCCGGGACAGGGTATGGGAATGAGCAGTTCTTC
NA	TRBV6-5	TRBJ1-5	TRBD1	CASARGTGGGQPQHF	TGTGCCAGCGCAAGGGGGACAGGGGGCGGTCAGCCCCAGCATTTT
once	TRBV2	TRBJ2-7	TRBD1	CASRGQGHSEQYF	TGTGCCAGCAGGGGACAGGGCCACTCTGAGCAGTACTTC
few	TRBV6-4	TRBJ2-3	NA	CASSDSVGTTDTQYF	TGTGCCAGCAGTGACTCAGTGGGGACCACAGATACGCAGTATTTT
NA	TRBV5-1	TRBJ2-3	TRBD1	CASSSGQGKTDTQYF	TGCGCCAGCAGCTCGGGACAGGGGAAAACAGATACGCAGTATTTT
NA	TRBV9	TRBJ1-3	NA	CASSVADSGNTIYF	TGTGCCAGCAGCGTCGCAGACTCTGGAAACACCATATATTTT
NA	TRBV6-1	TRBJ2-3	NA	CASSENSWGAAYTDTQYF	TGTGCCAGCAGTGAAAATTCCTGGGGAGCGGCTTACACAGATACGCAGTATTTT
once	TRBV27	TRBJ2-3	NA	CATQHLPSIDSTDTQYF	TGTGCCACCCAACACCTGCCGTCCATCGATTCCACAGATACGCAGTATTTT
NA	TRBV4-1	TRBJ2-3	NA	CASSQGPEGRSTDTQYF	TGCGCCAGCAGCCAAGGCCCGGAGGGGAGAAGCACAGATACGCAGTATTTT
once	TRBV5-1	TRBJ2-1	NA	CASSLLGGPPYNEQFF	TGCGCCAGCAGCTTGTTGGGGGGGCCCCCCTACAATGAGCAGTTCTTC
NA	TRBV28	TRBJ1-2	TRBD1	CASLDRTSYGYTF	TGTGCCAGCCTGGACAGGACCTCCTATGGCTACACCTTC
NA	TRBV7-6	TRBJ2-1	TRBD2	CASSPQRGVSYNEQFF	TGTGCCAGCAGCCCGCAGCGGGGGGTCTCCTACAATGAGCAGTTCTTC
NA	TRBV9	TRBJ2-3	NA	CASSVDGGSSTDTQYF	TGTGCCAGCAGCGTAGATGGGGGCTCCAGCACAGATACGCAGTATTTT
NA	TRBV5-1	TRBJ1-6	TRBD1	CASSHSGPGQGDKVINSPLHF	TGCGCCAGCAGCCATTCTGGACCGGGACAGGGGGACAAAGTTATAAATTCACCCCTCCACTTT
NA	TRBV28	TRBJ2-2	NA	CASSTGTLLGELFF	TGTGCCAGCAGTACCGGGACTCTCCTCGGGGAGCTGTTTTTT
NA	TRBV5-5	TRBJ2-5	TRBD1	CASNPDRVGTQYF	TGTGCCAGCAACCCGGACAGGGTCGGAACCCAGTACTTC
NA	TRBV6-1	TRBJ2-2	NA	CASSERRATNTGELFF	TGTGCCAGCAGTGAAAGGCGGGCTACGAACACCGGGGAGCTGTTTTTT
NA	TRBV11-2	TRBJ1-4	NA	CASSLFGRTNEKLFF	TGTGCCAGCAGCTTATTCGGCAGAACTAATGAAAAACTGTTTTTT
NA	TRBV5-4	TRBJ1-2	NA	CASTYPSKGVGYTF	TGTGCCAGCACCTACCCATCTAAGGGTGTCGGCTACACCTTC
NA	TRBV2	TRBJ2-2	TRBD1	CASSSTGIGANTGELFF	TGTGCCAGCAGTTCGACAGGGATTGGTGCGAACACCGGGGAGCTGTTTTTT
NA	TRBV29-1	TRBJ2-3	TRBD2	CSSSSGGGTDTQYF	TGCAGCTCCTCTAGCGGGGGGGGAACAGATACGCAGTATTTT
NA	TRBV9	TRBJ2-2	TRBD1	CASNGQGVAGELFF	TGTGCCAGCAATGGACAGGGCGTCGCCGGGGAGTTGTTTTTT
NA	TRBV6-1	TRBJ1-2	TRBD1	CASRQFRDSYYGYTF	TGTGCCAGCAGGCAGTTTCGGGACAGCTACTATGGCTACACCTTC
NA	TRBV10-3	TRBJ2-7	TRBD2	CAISGLGTSDDSYEQYF	TGTGCCATCAGTGGTTTAGGGACTAGCGATGACTCCTACGAGCAGTACTTC
NA	TRBV5-1	TRBJ1-5	TRBD1	CASSPRGGSNQPQHF	TGCGCCAGCAGCCCCAGGGGGGGTAGCAATCAGCCCCAGCATTTT
NA	TRBV18	TRBJ1-3	NA	CASSPQGSGNTIYF	TGTGCCAGCTCACCACAGGGGTCTGGAAACACCATATATTTT
NA	TRBV2	TRBJ1-5	TRBD1	CASQQGGNQPQHF	TGTGCCAGCCAGCAGGGGGGGAATCAGCCCCAGCATTTT
NA	TRBV19	TRBJ1-5	TRBD1	CASSQEGDRGQPQHF	TGTGCCAGTAGTCAAGAGGGGGACAGGGGGCAGCCCCAGCATTTT
NA	TRBV2	TRBJ2-1	NA	CASSERLTGNEQFF	TGTGCCAGCAGTGAAAGACTAACCGGCAATGAGCAGTTCTTC
few	TRBV4-1	TRBJ1-6	NA	CASSLGTDSPLHF	TGCGCCAGCAGCCTTGGGACGGATTCACCCCTCCACTTT
NA	TRBV9	TRBJ1-3	NA	CASSVSGNTGNTIYF	TGTGCCAGCAGCGTATCGGGGAATACTGGAAACACCATATATTTT
NA	TRBV27	TRBJ2-1	TRBD2	CASSASGMPHSNEQFF	TGTGCCAGCAGTGCTAGCGGGATGCCCCACTCCAATGAGCAGTTCTTC
NA	TRBV5-1	TRBJ2-1	NA	CASNDFAGSNEQFF	TGCGCCAGCAATGATTTTGCAGGGTCTAATGAGCAGTTCTTC